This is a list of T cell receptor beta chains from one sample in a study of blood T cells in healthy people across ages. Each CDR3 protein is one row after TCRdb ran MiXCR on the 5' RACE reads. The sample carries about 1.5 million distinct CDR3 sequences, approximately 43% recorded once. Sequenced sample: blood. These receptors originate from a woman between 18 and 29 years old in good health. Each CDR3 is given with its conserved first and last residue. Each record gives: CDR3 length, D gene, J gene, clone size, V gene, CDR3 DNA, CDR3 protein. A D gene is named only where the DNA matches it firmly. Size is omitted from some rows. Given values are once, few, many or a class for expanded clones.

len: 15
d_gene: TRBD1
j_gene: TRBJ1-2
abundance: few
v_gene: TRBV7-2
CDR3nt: TGTGCCAGCAGCATCAACAGGGGGTCGGGGGATGGCTACACCTTC
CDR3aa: CASSINRGSGDGYTF

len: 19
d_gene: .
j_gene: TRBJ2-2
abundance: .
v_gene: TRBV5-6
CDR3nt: TGTGCCAGCAGCTTAGGGGGGCTCGCGCTAGCCCTAATCACCGGGGAGCTGTTTTTT
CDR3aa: CASSLGGLALALITGELFF

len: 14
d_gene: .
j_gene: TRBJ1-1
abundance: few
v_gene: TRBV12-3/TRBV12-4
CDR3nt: TGTGCCAGCATTTTTGACGGGGATCATCCCGAAGCTTTCTTT
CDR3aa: CASIFDGDHPEAFF

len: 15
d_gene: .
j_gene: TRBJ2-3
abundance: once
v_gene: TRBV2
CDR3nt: TGTGCCAGCACCGGGGAGGGGGCAGTCGCAGATACGCAGTATTTT
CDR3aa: CASTGEGAVADTQYF

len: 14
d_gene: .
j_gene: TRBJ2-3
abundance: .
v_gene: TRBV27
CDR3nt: TGTGCCAGCCTTGACCGAACGAACACAGATACGCAGTATTTT
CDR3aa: CASLDRTNTDTQYF

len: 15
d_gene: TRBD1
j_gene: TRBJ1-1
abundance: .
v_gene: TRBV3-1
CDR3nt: TGTGCCAGCAGCCCCCGACAGGGGGCGGACACTGAAGCTTTCTTT
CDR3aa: CASSPRQGADTEAFF

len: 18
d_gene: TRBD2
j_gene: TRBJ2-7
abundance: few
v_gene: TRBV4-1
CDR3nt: TGCGCCAGCAGCCAAGATTTTCCCGGACTAGCGGGATCCCACGAGCAGTACTTC
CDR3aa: CASSQDFPGLAGSHEQYF

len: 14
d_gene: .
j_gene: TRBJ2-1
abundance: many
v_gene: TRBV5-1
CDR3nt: TGTGCCAGCAGCTTAGGTGACACTTACAATGAGCAGTTCTTC
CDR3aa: CASSLGDTYNEQFF

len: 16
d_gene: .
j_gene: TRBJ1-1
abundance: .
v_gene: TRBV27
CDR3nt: TGTGCCAGCTCCCAGGTGGCGGGGAGGTGGAGCACTGAAGCTTTCTTT
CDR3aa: CASSQVAGRWSTEAFF

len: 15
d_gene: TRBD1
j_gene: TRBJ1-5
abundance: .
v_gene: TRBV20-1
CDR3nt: TGCAGTGCTAGAACTCCCGGGACAGGGCCCCAGCCCCAGCATTTT
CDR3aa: CSARTPGTGPQPQHF

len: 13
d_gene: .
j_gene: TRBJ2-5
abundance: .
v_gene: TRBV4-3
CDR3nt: TGCGCCAGCAGCCAAGGGATGCACGAGACCCAGTACTTC
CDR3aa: CASSQGMHETQYF

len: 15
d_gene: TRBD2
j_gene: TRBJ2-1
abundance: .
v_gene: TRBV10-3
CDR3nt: TGTGCCATCAGTGCAGAAGCGGGAGCTTACAATGAGCAGTTCTTC
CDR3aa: CAISAEAGAYNEQFF

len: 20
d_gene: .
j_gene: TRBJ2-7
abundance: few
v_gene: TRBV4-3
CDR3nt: TGCGCCAGCAGCCATACAATCCCCGGGACTTTCATAAGCTCCTACAATGAGCAGTACTTC
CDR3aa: CASSHTIPGTFISSYNEQYF

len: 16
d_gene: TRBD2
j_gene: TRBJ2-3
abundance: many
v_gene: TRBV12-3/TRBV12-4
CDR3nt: TGTGCCAGCAGTTCATCTAGCGGGGGGACCACAGATACGCAGTATTTT
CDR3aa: CASSSSSGGTTDTQYF

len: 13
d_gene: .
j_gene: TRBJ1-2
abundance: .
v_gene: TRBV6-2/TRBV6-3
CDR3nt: TGTGCCAGCACCCAAGACGGAAACTATGGCTACACCTTC
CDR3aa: CASTQDGNYGYTF

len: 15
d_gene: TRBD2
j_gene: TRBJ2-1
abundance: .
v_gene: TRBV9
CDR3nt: TGTGCCAGCAGCGTATTCGGGAGGGCCTACAATGAGCAGTTCTTC
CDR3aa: CASSVFGRAYNEQFF

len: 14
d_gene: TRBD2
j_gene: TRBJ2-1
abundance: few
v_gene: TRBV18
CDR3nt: TGTGCCAGCTCCTCGAAAACTAGCGACAATGAGCAGTTCTTC
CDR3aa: CASSSKTSDNEQFF

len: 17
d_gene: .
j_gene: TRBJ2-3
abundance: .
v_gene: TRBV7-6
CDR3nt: TGTGCCAGCAGCTTATCCCTCCAGGCCCTTCCCGCAGATACGCAGTATTTT
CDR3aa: CASSLSLQALPADTQYF

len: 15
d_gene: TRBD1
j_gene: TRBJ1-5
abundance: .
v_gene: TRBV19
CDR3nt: TGTGCCAGTAGTATGACAGGGGGCTGGGGTCAGCCCCAGCATTTT
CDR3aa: CASSMTGGWGQPQHF

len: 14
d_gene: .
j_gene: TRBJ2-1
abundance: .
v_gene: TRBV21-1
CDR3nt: TGTGCCAGCAGCAATAGGGCTAGAATGAATGAGCAGTTCTTC
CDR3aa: CASSNRARMNEQFF

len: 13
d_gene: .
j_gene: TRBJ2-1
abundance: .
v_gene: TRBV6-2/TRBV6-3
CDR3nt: TGTGCCAGCACTGAACTCCTGTCTAATGAGCAGTTCTTC
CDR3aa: CASTELLSNEQFF

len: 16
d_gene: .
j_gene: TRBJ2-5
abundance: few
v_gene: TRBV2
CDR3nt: TGTGCCAGCAGTGGCGGCCGGCCAGCGGTACAAGAGACCCAGTACTTC
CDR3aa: CASSGGRPAVQETQYF

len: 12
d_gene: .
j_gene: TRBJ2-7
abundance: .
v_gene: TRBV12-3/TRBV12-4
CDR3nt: TGTGCCAGCACTAAGAGTGCCTACGAGCAGTACTTC
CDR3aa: CASTKSAYEQYF

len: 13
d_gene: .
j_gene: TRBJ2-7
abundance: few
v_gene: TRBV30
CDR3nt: TGTGCCTGGAGTGTAATCGGGGCCTACGAGCAGTACTTC
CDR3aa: CAWSVIGAYEQYF

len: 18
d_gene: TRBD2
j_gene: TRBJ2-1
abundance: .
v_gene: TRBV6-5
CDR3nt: TGTGCCAGCAGTTACAGGGGTAGCGGGGGTAATTCCTACAATGAGCAGTTCTTC
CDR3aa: CASSYRGSGGNSYNEQFF

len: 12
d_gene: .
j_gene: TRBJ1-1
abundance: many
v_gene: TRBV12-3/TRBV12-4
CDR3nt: TGTGCCAGCAGTCCACAGGGAGCTGAAGCTTTCTTT
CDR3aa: CASSPQGAEAFF

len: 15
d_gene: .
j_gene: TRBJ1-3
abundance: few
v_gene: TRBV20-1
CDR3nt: TGCAGTGCTCGTGCTCCAGGGGTCTCTGGAAACACCATATATTTT
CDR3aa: CSARAPGVSGNTIYF

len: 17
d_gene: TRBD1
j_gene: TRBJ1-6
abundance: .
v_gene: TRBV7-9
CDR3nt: TGTGCCAGCAGCTACCACGAAAAACAGGGGGTTGGTTCACCCCTCCACTTT
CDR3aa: CASSYHEKQGVGSPLHF

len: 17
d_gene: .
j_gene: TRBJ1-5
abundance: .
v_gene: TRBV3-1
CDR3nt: TGTGCCAGCAGCCAAGATCGGGACGGGGGCCGGAATCAGCCCCAGCATTTT
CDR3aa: CASSQDRDGGRNQPQHF

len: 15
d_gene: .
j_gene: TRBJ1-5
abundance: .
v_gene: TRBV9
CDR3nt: TGTGCCAGCAGCCCTAGGAGGAATAGCAATCAGCCCCAGCATTTT
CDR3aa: CASSPRRNSNQPQHF

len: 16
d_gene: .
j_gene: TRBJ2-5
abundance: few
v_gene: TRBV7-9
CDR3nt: TGTGCCAGCAGCTTAGGTGGCGATCAGCGTTCGGAGACCCAGTACTTC
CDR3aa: CASSLGGDQRSETQYF

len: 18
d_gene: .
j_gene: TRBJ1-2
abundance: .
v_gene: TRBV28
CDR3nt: TGTGCCAGCAGTGTTACGGACGCAGGCGGTGGGGGCAACTATGGCTACACCTTC
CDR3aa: CASSVTDAGGGGNYGYTF

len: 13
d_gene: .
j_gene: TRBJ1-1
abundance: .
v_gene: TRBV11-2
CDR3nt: TGTGCCAGCAGCTTAGCTGAGGGCGCTGAAGCTTTCTTT
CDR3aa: CASSLAEGAEAFF

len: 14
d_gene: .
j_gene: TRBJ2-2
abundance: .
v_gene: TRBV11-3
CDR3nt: TGTGCCAGCAGCCCCGAGAGACGGACCGGGGAGCTGTTTTTT
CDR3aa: CASSPERRTGELFF

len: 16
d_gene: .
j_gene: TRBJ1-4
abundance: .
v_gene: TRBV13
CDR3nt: TGTGCCAGCAGGTCCGGGGCCGGGCGCCCTAATGAAAAACTGTTTTTT
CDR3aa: CASRSGAGRPNEKLFF